This TCR beta chain derives from a study of cytomegalovirus exposure and HLA in healthy donors. Overall study results and limits: Compared with the roughly 670-donor mean, an Asian-associated ancestry cluster reportedly had fewer N-insertions, according to a later analysis.

Of note for this clone: The antigen is undetermined.

The PCR had 60 Vbeta and 13 Jbeta primers. TCRdb keeps only in-frame clones here, not all; method: immunoSEQ multiplex PCR. The table lists 150,000 to 200,000 clones, more than 70% of them singletons, with 1.3% to 1.5% in the top ten. CDR3 length equals 17 residues. V lost 0 bases and J lost 6; bases outside the gene matches: 12. Germline CDR1 LGHNA, CDR2 YSLEER. The chain couples TRBV4-3 to TRBJ2-5, with 8 positions matching TRBD2. The clonotype comes from a man in his sixties in good health and CMV-seronegative. Sequencing used PBMCs. CDR3 sequence: CASSQEVREGRGQTQYF. DNA for the CDR3: TGCGCCAGCAGCCAAGAGGTACGGGAGGGCCGAGGACAGACCCAGTACTTC.